These 28 T cell receptor beta chains were sequenced from one sample in a study of blood T cells in healthy people across ages. With a J-beta primer mix and a sample-barcoded 5' primer, a second PCR ran 7 to 11 cycles. TCRdb reprocessed the 5' RACE reads via MiXCR and lists one record per CDR3 protein. The profile shows 700,000 to 900,000 distinct CDR3 sequences, roughly 50% of them singletons. Sequenced material: blood. The receptors were sampled from a man older than 75 in good health.

The chain is built from TRBV14 and TRBJ1-1; D is uncertain. From germline, CDR1 is SGHDN and CDR2 FVKESK. The CDR3 totals 13 residues. The germline V and J ends were trimmed by 4 bases and 5 bases, with 11 bases remaining between them. The CDR3 sequence is CASSRSRETEAFF. CDR3 coding DNA: TGTGCCAGCAGCCGATCCCGAGAAACTGAAGCTTTCTTT.

CDR3 nucleotide sequence: TGCAGTGCTAGAGATTCGCGACTGATCATGAACACTGAAGCTTTCTTT. Protein product: CSARDSRLIMNTEAFF. The chain recombines TRBV20-1 with TRBJ1-1; D is uncertain. CDR1 DFQATT and CDR2 SNEGSKA come from the germline V gene (reference sequence). Trimming left V 0 bases short and J 0 bases short, with 14 bases between. This CDR3 has 16 amino acids.

The rearrangement uses TRBV29-1 and TRBJ1-4; perhaps TRBD1 as D (6 bases). The CDR3 is made up of 11 amino acids. V was trimmed by 7 bases and J by 5 bases, leaving 8 bases between them. Germline lookup yields CDR1 SQVTM and CDR2 ANQGSEA. In nucleotides, the CDR3 is TGCAGCGCCCAGGGGAATGAAAAACTGTTTTTT. Protein: CSAQGNEKLFF.

V gene TRBV9 combines with J gene TRBJ2-1; D remains unclear. V lost 0 bases and J lost 10, with 14 bases in between. Germline V CDR1 and CDR2: SGDLS, YYNGEE. The CDR3 is 14 amino acids. The CDR3 region has the DNA TGTGCCAGCAGCGTAGGAATAGGGTTGGGGGAGCAGTTCTTC. Residues: CASSVGIGLGEQFF.

The chain employs TRBV10-3 and TRBJ2-1; unclear D gene. CDR3 length: 12 amino acids. Germline V CDR1 and CDR2: ENHRY, SYGVKD. V lost 4 bases and J 10 bases, leaving 11 bases between the germline ends. CDR3 sequence reads: CAISAEAYEQFF. The CDR3 DNA reads as TGTGCCATCAGTGCCGAAGCCTACGAGCAGTTCTTC.

The chain combines TRBV27 with TRBJ2-4; D may be TRBD1 (6 bases). The V gene's germline CDR1 is MNHEY and CDR2 SMNVEV (reference sequence). CDR3 size: 13 residues. The V gene lost 5 bases and the J gene lost 8 bases, with 13 bases spanning the gap. This CDR3 reads CASSDRIGYIQYF. The CDR3 DNA sequence: TGTGCCAGCAGTGACAGGATCGGATACATTCAGTACTTC.

The V call is TRBV6-2 or TRBV6-3, the J call TRBJ2-1; the D is unclear. The germline V and J ends were trimmed by 7 bases and 8 bases, with 15 bases remaining between them. This CDR3 comprises 13 residues. CDR1 MNHEY and CDR2 SVGEGT come from the germline V gene. CDR3 amino acids: CASIFTRLDEQFF. In DNA, the CDR3 is TGTGCCAGCATTTTTACAAGACTGGATGAGCAGTTCTTC.

The chain uses TRBV10-3 and TRBJ2-1; D is unresolved. Deletions cut 8 bases from V and 8 bases from J, with 10 bases between. Germline V gene lookup returns CDR1 ENHRY and CDR2 SYGVKD. This CDR3 comprises 11 residues. DNA for the CDR3: TGTGCCATCCTTCTGAGTCATGAGCAGTTCTTC. Amino acids: CAILLSHEQFF.

The gene calls are TRBV7-6 and TRBJ2-7; 7 bases map to TRBD1. Trimming removed 0 bases from V and 5 bases from J; junction bases left unmatched: 7. This CDR3 is 15 amino acids long. The germline gives CDR1 SGHVS, CDR2 FNYEAQ. CDR3: CASSLATGPSHEQYF. In DNA form, the CDR3 reads TGTGCCAGCAGCTTAGCGACAGGGCCATCCCACGAGCAGTACTTC. Using reference TRBV7-6 and TRBJ2-7 for the parts outside the CDR3, the full variable domain is GAGVSQSPRYKVTKRGQDVALRCDPISGHVSLYWYRQALGQGPEFLTYFNYEAQQDKSGLPNDRFSAERPEGSISTLTIQRTEQRDSAMYRCASSLATGPSHEQYFGPGTRLTVT.

This clonotype was seen a handful of times. The chain couples TRBV10-3 to TRBJ1-2; the match to TRBD1 covers 9 bases. The J segment lost 5 bases and the V segment lost 6 bases, leaving 4 bases of the junction unmatched. Germline V gene sequence: CDR1 ENHRY, CDR2 SYGVKD. The CDR3 length is 13 residues. This CDR3 is CAIRKGQGYGYTF. As DNA, the CDR3 is TGTGCCATCAGGAAGGGACAGGGATATGGCTACACCTTC.

The chain recombines TRBV25-1 with TRBJ1-1; no reliable D call. Germline V gene sequence: CDR1 MGHDK, CDR2 SYGVNS. This CDR3 has 14 residues. The V and J ends lost 6 bases and 5 bases respectively, with 16 bases between them. CDR3 nucleotides: TGTGCCAGCAGGACCCTTGGGCGAACAACTGAAGCTTTCTTT. As protein: CASRTLGRTTEAFF.

The chain links TRBV9 to TRBJ2-3, with a tentative D call TRBD2 (7 bases). The germline V and J ends were trimmed by 0 bases and 0 bases, with 14 bases remaining between them. CDR1 is SGDLS and CDR2 is YYNGEE in the germline V gene. The CDR3 totals 17 residues. The CDR3 spells CASSVGGGGTSTDTQYF. CDR3 DNA: TGTGCCAGCAGCGTAGGAGGCGGGGGCACTAGCACAGATACGCAGTATTTT.

The chain carries TRBV7-2 and TRBJ2-1; D may be TRBD1 (6 bases). Trimming removed 8 bases at V and 0 bases at J, with 11 bases between. Germline loops: CDR1 SGHTA, CDR2 FQGNSA. This CDR3 contains 14 residues. The CDR3 is CASLTGTSYNEQFF. The CDR3 region has the DNA TGTGCCAGCCTAACAGGGACCTCCTACAATGAGCAGTTCTTC.

The V call is TRBV25-1, the J call TRBJ2-6; D is tentatively TRBD1 or TRBD2 (5 bases each). The CDR3 consists of 17 residues. V lost 4 bases and J 2 bases, leaving 15 bases between the germline ends. Germline CDR1 is MGHDK and CDR2 is SYGVNS. Here the CDR3 reads CASSALQVGAGANVLTF. For the CDR3, the DNA is TGTGCCAGCAGTGCCCTCCAGGTGGGGGCTGGGGCCAACGTCCTGACTTTC.

The V and J genes are TRBV6-1 and TRBJ2-4; D uncertain. CDR1 is MNHNS, CDR2 SASEGT, per germline. The CDR3 sequence is 15 residues long. Trimming left V 6 bases short and J 0 bases short, with 12 bases between. This chain's CDR3 is CASSPVGLAKNIQYF. The CDR3 nucleotides read TGTGCCAGCAGCCCCGTGGGTCTAGCCAAAAACATTCAGTACTTC.

CDR3 nucleotide sequence: TGTGCCAGCAGCCAACTTGAGGCAGCTAATTCACCCCTCCACTTT. This translates into CASSQLEAANSPLHF. This chain connects TRBV3-1 to TRBJ1-6, with D uncertain. Trimming cost V 2 bases and J 6 bases, with 11 bases left between them. Per germline, CDR1 LGHDT and CDR2 YNNKEL (reference sequence). The CDR3 covers 15 residues.

The V call is TRBV12-3 or TRBV12-4, the J call TRBJ2-1, with D perhaps being TRBD1 or TRBD2 (5 bases each). Trimming cost V 8 bases and J 0 bases, with 14 bases left between them. This CDR3 region has 15 residues. The CDR3 loop reads CASSGRFSSYNEQFF. The DNA for the CDR3 is TGTGCCAGCTCGGGGCGTTTCAGCTCCTACAATGAGCAGTTCTTC.

The chain has TRBV15 and TRBJ2-2; TRBD2 might be the D (6 bases). Germline values: CDR1 LNHNV, CDR2 YYDKDF (reference sequence). V dropped 5 bases and J dropped 5 bases, with 15 bases sitting between them. This CDR3 comprises 15 residues. In DNA, the CDR3 is TGTGCCACCAGCTTACCGGGACTTAAGACCGGGGAGCTGTTTTTT. Protein sequence: CATSLPGLKTGELFF.

The V call is TRBV28, the J call TRBJ1-5, with D unclear. CDR3 length: 17 amino acids. Between the trimmed V and J ends, which lost 1 base and 4 bases, there was a span of 17 bases. Germline assignment: CDR1 MDHEN and CDR2 SYDVKM. The DNA of the CDR3 is TGTGCCAGCAGTTTATTCGTCTCAACCCGGGTTAATCAGCCCCAGCATTTT. Encoded protein: CASSLFVSTRVNQPQHF.

This chain uses TRBV20-1 with TRBJ2-1; no clear D. The CDR3 is 14 residues long. CDR1 and CDR2 (germline): DFQATT, SNEGSKA (reference sequence). The V end lost 3 bases, the J end lost 2 bases, and 11 bases lay between the germline ends. As DNA, the CDR3 is TGCAGTGCTAGTCTACGCGCTACCTACAATGAGCAGTTCTTC. It yields the protein CSASLRATYNEQFF.

The CDR3 nucleotides read TGCACCGGCCCTACAGATACGCAGTATTTT. Protein sequence: CTGPTDTQYF. V usage is TRBV20-1 and J usage is TRBJ2-3; D remains ambiguous. CDR1 DFQATT and CDR2 SNEGSKA come from the germline V gene (reference sequence). This CDR3 is 10 amino acids long.

Concerning this clonotype itself: Compared with germline, one end of the junction differs, possibly owing to a read error. The chain couples TRBV5-1 to TRBJ2-5; the D gene is possibly TRBD2 (5 bases). CDR3 size: 15 residues. Germline assignment: CDR1 SGHRS and CDR2 YFSETQ. CDR3 loop: CTSSLVPGRQETQYF. The CDR3 DNA sequence: TGCACCAGCAGCTTGGTTCCGGGGAGACAAGAGACCCAGTACTTC.

The J gene is TRBJ2-1, the V gene TRBV5-6, with a tentative D call TRBD2 (5 bases). The V end was cut by 2 bases, the J end by 1 base, with 10 bases between. Germline V gene sequence: CDR1 SGHDT, CDR2 YYEEEE. This CDR3 comprises 15 residues. The DNA for the CDR3 is TGTGCCAGCAGCTTATTAGCGATGTCCTACAATGAGCAGTTCTTC. Its protein is CASSLLAMSYNEQFF.

This clonotype has a handful of counts. The chain joins TRBV5-6 to TRBJ2-3; D unresolved. The CDR3 is made up of 12 amino acids. Between the trimmed V and J ends, which lost 4 bases and 7 bases, there was a span of 10 bases. From germline, CDR1 is SGHDT and CDR2 YYEEEE. The chain's CDR3 is CASSALGNTQYF. CDR3 coding DNA: TGTGCCAGCAGCGCCTTGGGCAATACGCAGTATTTT. Based on the CDR3 plus reference TRBV5-6 and TRBJ2-3, the full variable domain is DAGVTQSPTHLIKTRGQQVTLRCSPKSGHDTVSWYQQALGQGPQFIFQYYEEEERQRGNFPDRFSGHQFPNYSSELNVNALLLGDSALYLCASSALGNTQYFGPGTRLTVL.

DNA for the CDR3: TGTGCCAGCAGCGTAGATTTCGCGGGGACTCTACAAGAGACCCAGTACTTC. The encoded protein is CASSVDFAGTLQETQYF. The chain recombines TRBV9 with TRBJ2-5, with D perhaps matching TRBD2 (6 bases). This CDR3 has 17 amino acids. With 0 bases removed from V and 2 bases from J, the gap between germline ends came to 17 bases. Germline-derived CDR1 and CDR2 are SGDLS and YYNGEE. Full variable domain (missing parts from reference TRBV9 and TRBJ2-5): DSGVTQTPKHLITATGQRVTLRCSPRSGDLSVYWYQQSLDQGLQFLIQYYNGEERAKGNILERFSAQQFPDLHSELNLSSLELGDSALYFCASSVDFAGTLQETQYFGPGTRLLVL.

The V and J genes are TRBV27 and TRBJ2-7; possible D gene TRBD2, 6 bases. With 2 bases removed from V and 1 base from J, the gap between germline ends came to 18 bases. This CDR3 is 17 amino acids long. CDR1 and CDR2 (germline): MNHEY, SMNVEV (reference sequence). The CDR3 loop reads CASSLEAASAFSYEQYF. The CDR3 bases are TGTGCCAGCAGTTTAGAAGCGGCTAGCGCCTTTTCCTACGAGCAGTACTTC.

This clonotype has just a few counts. The rearrangement links TRBV12-3 or TRBV12-4 to TRBJ2-7; D is perhaps TRBD1 or TRBD2 (5 bases each). The CDR3 spans 16 residues. V gave up 4 bases and J gave up 4 bases, with 20 bases separating them. The CDR3, as DNA: TGTGCCAGCAGTTCCCCCCCGGGACCGCGTCTGTACGAGCAGTACTTC. Its protein is CASSSPPGPRLYEQYF.

Details on this clonotype: One end of the junction does not line up with germline, which may come from a read error. V and J are TRBV20-1 and TRBJ2-5; D is undetermined. Germline CDR1 DFQATT, CDR2 SNEGSKA (reference sequence). The length of the CDR3 is 10 residues. The CDR3 reads CSATLETQYF. In nucleotides, the CDR3 is TGCAGCGCTACTCTAGAGACCCAGTACTTC.